The 6 T cell receptor beta chains listed next were all sequenced from one sample in a study of T cell repertoires in cytomegalovirus infection. Which antigens these TCRs recognize remains unknown. MiXCR, applied by TCRdb to the reads, yields one record per CDR3 protein. The sample contains some 500,000 distinct CDR3 sequences, roughly a third of which appear only once. Here the sequenced sample was cultured PBMCs, taken from culture after CMV antigen stimulation. These receptors were obtained from a human donor in good health (CMV status not recorded). Some clones in this sample may be carry-over from other donors' samples.

In its sample, this clonotype was seen a few times. The CDR3 DNA sequence: TGTGCCAGCGGGGACAGTGTCTATGGCTACACCTTC. Protein: CASGDSVYGYTF. The chain carries TRBV2 and TRBJ1-2; 7 bases agree with TRBD1. The length of the CDR3 is 12 residues. Germline assignment: CDR1 SNHLY and CDR2 FYNNEI. V gave up 8 bases and J gave up 4 bases; unmatched junction bases: 4.

V is TRBV19 and J is TRBJ2-2; the D gene is possibly TRBD1 (6 bases). Germline lookup yields CDR1 LNHDA and CDR2 SQIVND (reference sequence). V gave up 6 bases and J gave up 0 bases, with 14 bases separating them. The CDR3 is made up of 16 amino acids. The CDR3 here is CASSLGGAANTGELFF. CDR3 coding DNA: TGTGCCAGTAGCCTAGGGGGAGCGGCGAACACCGGGGAGCTGTTTTTT. The whole variable domain, remainder taken from reference TRBV19 and TRBJ2-2, is DGGITQSPKYLFRKEGQNVTLSCEQNLNHDAMYWYRQDPGQGLRLIYYSQIVNDFQKGDIAEGYSVSREKKESFPLTVTSAQKNPTAFYLCASSLGGAANTGELFFGEGSRLTVL.

The chain recombines TRBV29-1 with TRBJ2-5, with 7 bases matching TRBD1. The ends lost 7 bases at V and 0 bases at J; junction bases unmatched: 11. CDR1 and CDR2 (germline): SQVTM, ANQGSEA. The CDR3 is 15 residues long. The CDR3: CSAREGQWYQETQYF. The CDR3 DNA is TGCAGCGCAAGAGAGGGACAGTGGTACCAAGAGACCCAGTACTTC.

This clonotype was picked up a small number of times. The chain uses TRBV6-1 and TRBJ1-5, with a tentative D call TRBD1 (6 bases). CDR1 and CDR2 from the germline V gene are MNHNS and SASEGT. This CDR3 is built from 14 residues. Trimming left V 10 bases short and J 3 bases short, with 16 bases between. The CDR3 here is CAIWDNLTNQPQHF. In nucleotides, the CDR3 is TGTGCCATCTGGGACAACCTCACCAATCAGCCCCAGCATTTT.

This clonotype was counted between two and nine times. The rearrangement links TRBV12-3 or TRBV12-4 to TRBJ1-2; tentative D call: TRBD1 (5 bases). V was trimmed by 3 bases and J by 8 bases, leaving 10 bases between them. This CDR3 spans 12 amino acids. This CDR3 is CASSFGRGGYTF. CDR3 in DNA: TGTGCCAGCAGTTTCGGAAGGGGAGGCTACACCTTC.

This clonotype appeared many times. The chain employs TRBV7-2 and TRBJ2-7, with D perhaps TRBD2 (6 bases). Trimming removed 2 bases from V and 4 bases from J, with 15 bases in between. This CDR3 contains 15 residues. Germline V gene lookup returns CDR1 SGHTA and CDR2 FQGNSA. The DNA for the CDR3 is TGTGCCAGCAGCTTATATAGCGGAGGTGTTTACGAGCAGTACGTC. Translated, it gives CASSLYSGGVYEQYV.